The 3 T cell receptor beta chains listed next were all sequenced from one sample in a study of STAT5B mutations in CD4+ large granular lymphocyte leukemia. The repertoire was sequenced with immunoSEQ multiplex PCR; TCRdb's copy has only in-frame clones and lacks some. The table has 22,000 or so clones, roughly 79% seen once; the top ten hold about 0.43%. Input material: CD4+ T cells from blood buffy coats. These receptors originate from a human donor in good health.

This chain connects TRBV5-4 to TRBJ1-1, with D maybe TRBD1 (6 bases). The CDR3 is 14 amino acids. Germline CDR1 and CDR2: SGHNT and YYREEE (reference sequence). V lost 3 bases and J 1 base, leaving 10 bases between the germline ends. In DNA form, the CDR3 reads TGTGCCAGCAGCTCTAGGACAGCGAACACTGAAGCTTTCTTT. Translating gives CASSSRTANTEAFF.

The CDR3 region is CASSFTGSYNEQFF. For the CDR3, the DNA is TGTGCCAGCAGTTTTACAGGGTCTTACAATGAGCAGTTCTTC. The chain employs TRBV27 and TRBJ2-1, with D perhaps TRBD1 (6 bases). Trimming stripped 3 bases from V and 4 bases from J, with 10 bases between. The CDR3 extends over 14 amino acids. CDR1 and CDR2 from the germline V gene are MNHEY and SMNVEV (reference sequence).

This chain uses TRBV23-1 with TRBJ1-1; D might be TRBD1 (5 bases). TRBV23-1 belongs to the ORF category, with a function that is uncertain. The V gene lost 0 bases and the J gene lost 1 base, with 12 bases spanning the gap. CDR3 length equals 16 residues. CDR3 protein: CASSQSKGTGNTEAFF. The CDR3 nucleotides are TGCGCCAGCAGTCAATCGAAGGGGACGGGGAACACTGAAGCTTTCTTT.